This TCR beta chain came from a study of neurological immune-mediated disorders. A 10-nucleotide random UMI tagged transcripts in template-switch 5'RACE cDNA synthesis. One entry per CDR3 protein, called by TCRdb with MiXCR from the 5' RACE reads. This sample has 15,000 or so distinct CDR3 sequences, with approximately 21% found just once. It was from 2 million PBMCs stored at -80 C that the unsorted libraries were obtained. This clonotype showed up many times. Looked up from germline, CDR1 is DFQATT and CDR2 is SNEGSKA (reference sequence). The CDR3 loop spans 15 amino acids. V gave up 3 bases and J gave up 5 bases; unmatched junction bases: 8.

The chain recombines TRBV20-1 with TRBJ2-1; 9 bases fit TRBD2. The receptor's source is a man aged 50 to 59 in good health. The sample taken for sequencing was PBMCs. DNA of the CDR3: TGCAGTGCTAGGGGCGGGCTAGCGGGAAACAATGAGCAGTTCTTC. This codes for CSARGGLAGNNEQFF.